These 5 T cell receptor beta chains came from one sample sequenced in a study of blood T cell repertoires in COVID-19. Only in-frame clones appear in the TCRdb table, and some are missing; sequencing was by immunoSEQ multiplex PCR. The repertoire consists of fewer than 350,000 clones, with about 86% occurring once and the leading ten covering around 12%. Sequencing was carried out using peripheral blood. The receptors were sampled from a woman in her twenties or thirties with COVID-19, enrolled during active disease.

The V gene is TRBV5-5, the J gene TRBJ1-2; 9 nucleotides line up with TRBD1. CDR1 and CDR2 from the germline V gene are SGHKS and YYEKEE (reference sequence). V trimming: 3 bases; J trimming: 7 bases; junction bases outside the gene matches: 10. CDR3 length: 15 amino acids. The CDR3 here is CASSYYRDRASGYTF. The DNA for the CDR3 is TGTGCCAGCAGCTACTACCGGGACAGGGCTTCTGGCTACACCTTC.

DNA of the CDR3: TGTGCCAGCAGTTCCTGGACAGGGAAAACAGATACGCAGTATTTT. Residues: CASSSWTGKTDTQYF. The chain uses TRBV6-5 and TRBJ2-3; 8 bases fit TRBD1. Germline V gives CDR1 MNHEY, CDR2 SVGAGI. J gave up 3 bases and V 4 bases, and 6 bases lay outside the gene matches. The length of the CDR3 is 15 residues.

As DNA, the CDR3 is TGTGCCAGCAGTTTGACAGGGGGGAGGACAGATACGCAGTATTTT. It translates to CASSLTGGRTDTQYF. The chain joins TRBV27 to TRBJ2-3, with 9 bases matching TRBD1. J gave up 3 bases and V 3 bases, and 4 bases lay outside the gene matches. CDR1 and CDR2 (germline): MNHEY, SMNVEV (reference sequence). The CDR3 has 15 residues.

CDR3 sequence (DNA): TGTGCCAGCAGCGATGACAGCTATGGCTACACCTTC. Its protein is CASSDDSYGYTF. The chain carries TRBV3-1 (or the pseudogene TRBV3-2) and TRBJ1-2; tentatively, D is TRBD1 (5 bases). Trimming stripped 5 bases from V and 4 bases from J, with 8 bases between. This CDR3 region has 12 residues. Germline values: CDR1 LGHDT, CDR2 YNNKEL (reference sequence).

This chain connects TRBV6-4 to TRBJ1-2; maybe TRBD1 (5 bases). The ends were cut back, 4 bases at V and 7 bases at J, with 10 bases in the middle. CDR1 is MRHNA and CDR2 is SNTAGT in the germline V gene. This CDR3 has 12 residues. The CDR3 here is CASSGGTFGYTF. The CDR3 region has the DNA TGTGCCAGCAGTGGTGGGACTTTTGGCTACACCTTC.